The 9 T cell receptor beta chains given below trace back to one sample, sequenced in a study of shared clonotypes between healthy human individuals. TCRdb keeps only in-frame clones here, not all; method: immunoSEQ multiplex PCR. Of 560,000 or so clones listed, approximately 96% were seen once; the top ten hold less than 0.12%. The naive CD8 subset, CD45RO-negative cells positively selected for CCR7, excluded terminally differentiated effector memory CD45RA+ cells. Sequenced input: naive CD8+ T cells sorted from blood. The source of these receptors is a woman younger than 45 in good health.

The chain couples TRBV4-1 to TRBJ2-1; tentatively, D is TRBD1 (6 bases). CDR1 is MGHRA and CDR2 is YSYEKL in the germline V gene. CDR3 size: 15 residues. Trimming took 4 bases from V and 4 from J, leaving 14 bases between them. CDR3 loop: CASSPREGVYNEQFF. CDR3 sequence (DNA): TGCGCCAGCAGCCCGAGAGAGGGGGTTTACAATGAGCAGTTCTTC.

The chain recombines TRBV11-3 with TRBJ2-5, with D maybe TRBD2 (6 bases). V was shortened by 5 bases and J by 7 bases, with 11 bases between the two germline ends. CDR1 is SGHNT, CDR2 YENEEA, per germline. This CDR3 has 12 residues. The CDR3 DNA is TGTGCCAGCAGCCCGGGAGCCGGGACCCAGTACTTC. This encodes CASSPGAGTQYF.

V usage is TRBV2 and J usage is TRBJ2-2, with TRBD2 matching over 13 bases. The CDR3 is 18 residues long. With V trimmed by 6 bases and J by 4 bases, 11 bases remained unmatched. Per germline, CDR1 SNHLY and CDR2 FYNNEI. For the CDR3, the DNA is TGTGCCAGCAGATCCAGAGAACTAGCGGGAGGGGGCACCGGGGAGCTGTTTTTT. This translates into CASRSRELAGGGTGELFF.

The V and J genes are TRBV27 and TRBJ2-7; 7 bases line up with TRBD1. The V and J ends lost 6 bases and 2 bases, in that order; junction bases with no gene match: 10. Per the germline V gene, CDR1 is MNHEY and CDR2 is SMNVEV (reference sequence). The length of the CDR3 is 15 residues. The CDR3 spells CASSSQHGQAYEQYF. The CDR3 DNA follows: TGTGCCAGCAGCTCCCAGCACGGACAGGCCTACGAGCAGTACTTC.

The V call is TRBV9, the J call TRBJ2-1; 8 nucleotides line up with TRBD2. Germline-derived CDR1 and CDR2 are SGDLS and YYNGEE. The CDR3 runs to 15 residues. Unmatched junction bases numbered 11, after V lost 5 bases and J lost 7 bases. The CDR3 DNA follows: TGTGCCAGCAGTAAATCCGGGACTAGTAGTAATGAGCAGTTCTTC. Translating gives CASSKSGTSSNEQFF.

V is TRBV5-6 and J is TRBJ1-2; TRBD1 is a possible D gene (6 bases). This CDR3 has 13 amino acids. V dropped 6 bases and J dropped 5 bases, with 14 bases sitting between them. The V gene's germline CDR1 is SGHDT and CDR2 YYEEEE. The CDR3 loop reads CASTFWTEYGYTF. The CDR3 nucleotides are TGTGCCAGCACTTTCTGGACAGAATATGGCTACACCTTC.

CDR3: CASSQHAGELFF. The DNA of the CDR3 is TGCGCCAGCAGCCAACACGCCGGGGAGCTGTTTTTT. The chain employs TRBV4-1 and TRBJ2-2; D call uncertain. The germline gives CDR1 MGHRA, CDR2 YSYEKL. This CDR3 comprises 12 residues. V was shortened by 2 bases and J by 6 bases, with 4 bases between the two germline ends.

This chain connects TRBV6-1 to TRBJ1-3; 7 bases match TRBD1. The germline gives CDR1 MNHNS, CDR2 SASEGT. This CDR3 contains 16 residues. V shed 0 bases and J 8 bases; nucleotides not matched to a gene: 10. DNA for the CDR3: TGTGCCAGCAGTGAAGCGAGACAGGGCGGTTTAGACACCATATATTTT. It specifies CASSEARQGGLDTIYF.

This chain links TRBV28 with TRBJ2-7, with D perhaps matching TRBD2 (5 bases). This CDR3 spans 16 amino acids. Trimming removed 2 bases from V and 3 bases from J, with 17 bases in between. Looked up from germline, CDR1 is MDHEN and CDR2 is SYDVKM. The CDR3 loop reads CASSLRLGRDYYEQYF. CDR3 coding DNA: TGTGCCAGCAGTTTAAGATTAGGGAGAGATTACTACGAGCAGTACTTC.